The clone carrying this TCR beta chain was seen ten or more times. Its antigen is unidentified. Data came from immunoSEQ multiplex PCR; TCRdb stores just in-frame clones and leaves some out. The repertoire has 44,000 or so clones, none seen only once; the ten largest take 2.2%. This sample was taken from a study of T cells after posttransplantation cyclophosphamide. Findings and limits, study-wide: Later post-transplant blood repertoires were often dominated by donor CD8+ memory clones. Skin or GI-infiltrating T cells shared few TRB sequences with blood. TRB clonality was highly associated with recipient CMV seropositivity and reactivation.

J gave up 2 bases and V 0 bases, and 14 bases lay outside the gene matches. Germline V lookup: CDR1 SGHRS, CDR2 YFSETQ. The CDR3 spans 20 residues. The receptor comes from a middle-aged man in good health, CMV-negative, and a related stem cell transplant donor. Sequenced input: PBMCs. The chain employs TRBV5-1 and TRBJ1-5; 10 nucleotides line up with TRBD1. The CDR3 protein is CASSLANGQGEWMGNQPQHF. The CDR3 bases are TGCGCCAGCAGCTTGGCCAACGGACAGGGGGAGTGGATGGGCAATCAGCCCCAGCATTTT. The whole variable domain, filled in from reference TRBV5-1 and TRBJ1-5, reads KAGVTQTPRYLIKTRGQQVTLSCSPISGHRSVSWYQQTPGQGLQFLFEYFSETQRNKGNFPGRFSGRQFSNSRSEMNVSTLELGDSALYLCASSLANGQGEWMGNQPQHFGDGTRLSIL.